Listed below are T cell receptor beta chains from one sample, sequenced in a study of T cells after yellow fever vaccination. In TCRdb, the 5' RACE reads were re-called with MiXCR into one record per CDR3 protein. Of about 430,000 distinct CDR3 sequences listed, around 20% are singletons. The material sequenced was PBMCs, taken before the yellow fever booster vaccination. The receptors derive from a man aged 18 to 30 who received the YFV17D yellow fever vaccine. The CDR3 runs from the conserved cysteine through the conserved F or W. A D gene is named only where the DNA matches it firmly. Clone size appears in some rows only: once, few, many, or a class for an expanded clone.

j_call v_call d_call clone_size cdr3_aa cdr3_nt
TRBJ2-3 TRBV12-3/TRBV12-4 - - CASSHSTDGTDTQYF TGTGCCAGCAGTCATTCGACGGACGGCACAGATACGCAGTATTTT
TRBJ2-1 TRBV29-1 - few CSVTTGLSYNEQFF TGCAGCGTTACGACGGGCCTCTCCTACAATGAGCAGTTCTTC
TRBJ2-5 TRBV20-1 - few CSASPPASETQYF TGCAGTGCTAGTCCCCCCGCGTCGGAGACCCAGTACTTC
TRBJ2-2 TRBV2 - few CASSDTGSTGELFF TGTGCCAGCAGTGATACAGGGAGCACCGGGGAGCTGTTTTTT
TRBJ1-1 TRBV5-1 - - CASAVSMNTEAFF TGCGCCAGCGCGGTATCGATGAACACTGAAGCTTTCTTT
TRBJ2-3 TRBV6-5 - - CASSLPGSDTQYF TGTGCCAGCAGCCTGCCAGGATCAGATACGCAGTATTTT
TRBJ1-1 TRBV9 - - CASSPDGLNTEAFF TGTGCCAGCAGCCCAGACGGCCTTAACACTGAAGCTTTCTTT
TRBJ2-1 TRBV3-1 TRBD1 - CASSPPGTGGYNEQFF TGTGCCAGCAGCCCCCCCGGGACAGGGGGCTACAATGAGCAGTTCTTC
TRBJ1-2 TRBV5-6 - - CASSSVPGYGYTF TGTGCCAGCAGCTCGGTGCCTGGCTATGGCTACACCTTC
TRBJ1-3 TRBV20-1 TRBD1 few CSAGPGGPSSGNTIYF TGCAGTGCTGGGCCAGGGGGTCCGTCCTCTGGAAACACCATATATTTT
TRBJ1-6 TRBV4-1 - few CASSHGIISNSPLHF TGCGCCAGCAGCCATGGGATTATTTCAAATTCACCCCTCCACTTT
TRBJ1-2 TRBV12-3/TRBV12-4 - once CASSFSAARGYTF TGTGCCAGCAGTTTTTCGGCGGCACGGGGCTACACCTTC
TRBJ2-6 TRBV7-3 - few CASRSETGANVLTF TGTGCCAGCAGGTCGGAGACTGGGGCCAACGTCCTGACTTTC
TRBJ1-6 TRBV5-6 - few CASSLYSSQSPLRF TGTGCCAGCAGCTTGTATAGTTCCCAATCACCCCTCCGCTTT
TRBJ1-2 TRBV7-2 - - CASSVLGGDYGYTF TGTGCCAGCAGCGTTCTGGGTGGGGACTATGGCTACACCTTC
TRBJ1-6 TRBV6-5 - few CASSYSNLPGLRNSPLHF TGTGCCAGCAGTTACTCGAATTTACCTGGATTGAGGAATTCACCCCTCCACTTT
TRBJ1-3 TRBV5-1 - - CASSLGSEGNTIYF TGCGCCAGCAGCTTAGGGTCGGAAGGAAACACCATATATTTT
TRBJ1-1 TRBV29-1 - few CSVLQNTEAFF TGCAGCGTCCTACAGAACACTGAAGCTTTCTTT
TRBJ1-6 TRBV4-1 - - CASSQEGQLYSPLHF TGCGCCAGCAGCCAAGAAGGACAGCTTTATTCACCCCTCCACTTT
TRBJ2-7 TRBV4-1 - many CASSYEQYF TGCGCCAGCAGCTACGAGCAGTACTTC
TRBJ1-1 TRBV24-1 - - CATGLSGGATEAFF TGTGCCACCGGGTTATCGGGGGGCGCCACTGAAGCTTTCTTT
TRBJ1-6 TRBV20-1 - - CSAPPPTGPINSPLHF TGCAGTGCTCCACCTCCAACGGGACCGATTAATTCACCCCTCCACTTT
TRBJ1-5 TRBV12-3/TRBV12-4 - few CASSSSRGDGPQHF TGTGCCAGCAGTTCCTCGAGGGGGGACGGCCCCCAGCATTTT
TRBJ2-7 TRBV7-6 - - CASSRNRAYYEQYF TGTGCCAGCAGCCGAAACAGGGCCTACTACGAGCAGTACTTC
TRBJ2-1 TRBV10-3 - few CAISEGLGLAKAEQFF TGTGCCATCAGTGAGGGCTTGGGGCTAGCTAAGGCTGAGCAGTTCTTC
TRBJ2-5 TRBV7-3 - - CASSPGVVAEGTQYF TGTGCCAGCAGCCCGGGGGTGGTGGCGGAGGGGACCCAGTACTTC
TRBJ2-3 TRBV7-9 - - CASRRADTDTQYF TGTGCCAGCAGGAGGGCGGACACAGATACGCAGTATTTT
TRBJ2-1 TRBV4-1 TRBD1 few CASSRKYSGTGPLNEQFF TGCGCCAGCAGCCGCAAATATTCCGGGACAGGTCCTCTGAATGAGCAGTTCTTC
TRBJ2-3 TRBV5-1 - - CASSQQQGWSDTQYF TGCGCCAGCAGTCAACAGCAGGGGTGGTCAGATACGCAGTATTTT
TRBJ1-2 TRBV20-1 - few CSAEVWEDNYGYTF TGCAGTGCTGAGGTTTGGGAGGATAACTATGGCTACACCTTC
TRBJ1-1 TRBV5-1 - - CASSLAGDFEAFF TGCGCCAGCAGCTTGGCCGGCGACTTTGAAGCTTTCTTT
TRBJ1-1 TRBV5-6 - - CASSLVLGGKAFF TGTGCCAGCAGCTTGGTTTTAGGCGGAAAAGCTTTCTTT
TRBJ1-5 TRBV7-2 - few CASTPGEGSNQPQHF TGTGCCAGCACCCCGGGGGAAGGTAGCAATCAGCCCCAGCATTTT
TRBJ1-2 TRBV5-1 - - CATQDGYGYTF TGCGCCACCCAGGACGGATATGGCTACACCTTC
TRBJ2-2 TRBV9 TRBD2 - CASGRDPTGELFF TGTGCCAGCGGGAGGGATCCTACCGGGGAGCTGTTTTTT
TRBJ2-5 TRBV12-3/TRBV12-4 - - CASSSGVPKETQYF TGTGCCAGCAGTTCAGGGGTTCCTAAAGAGACCCAGTACTTC
TRBJ2-2 TRBV5-1 TRBD2 - CASRLGTRSRELFF TGCGCCAGCAGATTAGGGACTAGAAGCAGGGAGCTGTTTTTT
TRBJ2-1 TRBV5-4 TRBD2 - CASRPLAGGLYNEQFF TGTGCCAGCAGACCCCTAGCGGGGGGGCTTTACAATGAGCAGTTCTTC
TRBJ1-6 TRBV20-1 - many CSARVGGDDSPLHF TGCAGTGCTAGAGTTGGGGGTGATGATTCACCCCTCCACTTT
TRBJ1-5 TRBV30 - - CAWSVENSNQPQHF TGTGCCTGGAGTGTCGAGAATAGCAATCAGCCCCAGCATTTT
TRBJ2-3 TRBV4-3 - few CASSQDRGMTDTQYF TGCGCCAGCAGCCAAGACCGGGGGATGACAGATACGCAGTATTTT
TRBJ2-1 TRBV5-6 - few CASSLGRVIEQFF TGTGCCAGCAGCTTGGGGCGGGTTATTGAGCAGTTCTTC
TRBJ1-1 TRBV10-3 - few CAISDIEDTEAFF TGTGCCATCAGTGACATCGAGGATACTGAAGCTTTCTTT
TRBJ2-2 TRBV6-6 - many CASSREMTGPNTGELFF TGTGCCAGCAGTCGTGAGATGACGGGCCCGAACACCGGGGAGCTGTTTTTT
TRBJ1-5 TRBV12-3/TRBV12-4 - few CASSLGGEGQPQHF TGTGCCAGCAGTTTAGGGGGAGAAGGTCAGCCCCAGCATTTT
TRBJ1-4 TRBV7-9 - few CASSLAGSAEKLFF TGTGCCAGCAGCTTAGCTGGGTCCGCTGAAAAACTGTTTTTT
TRBJ1-6 TRBV2 - - CASRPEDTGPPLHF TGTGCCAGCAGGCCGGAGGATACAGGGCCACCCCTCCACTTT
TRBJ2-2 TRBV12-3/TRBV12-4 - many CASSSGPNTGELFF TGTGCCAGCAGTTCTGGGCCGAACACCGGGGAGCTGTTTTTT
TRBJ2-6 TRBV5-1 - few CASSRGTGANVLTF TGCGCCAGCAGCCGCGGGACAGGGGCCAACGTCCTGACTTTC
TRBJ1-1 TRBV7-3 - few CASSLYRDTEAFF TGTGCCAGCAGCTTATACCGGGACACTGAAGCTTTCTTT
TRBJ2-5 TRBV7-2 - - CASSPAKGRETQYF TGTGCCAGCAGCCCTGCCAAGGGGAGGGAGACCCAGTACTTC